This TCR beta chain was sequenced in a study of OX40 agonist ivuxolimab in advanced cancers. As for the study more broadly: Ivuxolimab was an agonistic, fully human IgG2 monoclonal antibody directed against OX40 (CD134), a costimulatory receptor. Intravenous ivuxolimab was administered to patients every 2 weeks at six dose levels: 0.01, 0.1, 0.3, 1.5, 3 and 10 mg/kg. Among the roughly 50 dose-escalation patients, some 19 had hepatocellular carcinoma, 15 melanoma, 9 renal cell carcinoma and 9 head and neck cancer. In the dose-escalation cohort, 70% to 90% of patients were male, and the mean age was around 65 years with a range of roughly 20 to 79. Patients were allowed to have had prior anti-PD-1, anti-PD-L1 or anti-CTLA-4 therapy, and around two fifths of the dose-escalation patients had been treated with checkpoint inhibitors. Partial responses occurred in three dose-escalation patients, of whom one had hepatocellular carcinoma and two had cutaneous melanoma. The purpose of peripheral TCRbeta sequencing was to test whether ivuxolimab changed TCR sequence diversity and led to clonal T-cell expansion. The monotherapy dose-escalation portion (N = 52 patients) of the phase I ivuxolimab trial is reported in the paper.

Results and caveats for the whole study, not just this receptor: In the 0.1-3.0 mg/kg groups, partial responders were among the patients with the lowest normalized peripheral clonal expansion, particularly in CD8+ T cells. Which antigens the clonally expanded peripheral T cells were specific for was not determined. After ivuxolimab, more expanded clones were found on average in CD8+ T cells than in CD4+ T cells. Clonal expansion of both CD4+ and CD8+ blood T cells was observed from baseline to week 6 at doses 0.1 to 3.0 mg/kg. Low levels of normalized T-cell clonal expansion were also seen in some patients who did not respond.

The trial excluded patients who had a history of autoimmune disease or who were on systemic immunosuppression. Peripheral blood for TCR sequencing was collected from all dose cohorts at baseline, on cycle 4 day 1, and on cycle 7 day 1. The samples were taken from a phase I, first-in-human, multicenter, open-label dose-escalation trial of ivuxolimab. The trial enrolled adults with locally advanced or metastatic head and neck squamous cell, hepatocellular, melanoma or renal cell carcinoma. Before TCR sequencing, CD4+ T cells and CD8+ T cells were sorted from peripheral blood as separate populations. To sequence the TCRbeta CDR3 region, genomic DNA was isolated from the sorted cells. TCRbeta CDR3 regions were sequenced using the immunoSEQ Assay. TCRdb holds this immuneACCESS table with in-frame rearrangements only. Some clones are missing; in checked studies, unresolved V genes explain under half, and the rest has no known cause. The sample table lists 55,000 to 75,000 clones, roughly nine tenths of them with a count of one. The ten largest make up 3.8% of the sample.

As regards this clone: The antigen this receptor binds is unknown. Base qualities were left out, and no much larger clone turns up one base away.

As encoded in the germline V gene, CDR1 is SGHRS while CDR2 is YFSETQ. Measured from the cysteine to the phenylalanine, the CDR3 is 16 residues long. The DNA shown is the 48-base CDR3, in frame from base 1. Trimming removed 3 bases from V and 1 base from J; the gene matches leave 3 bases unexplained. The sequenced sample was CD4+ or CD8+ T cells sorted from blood, obtained in a trial of the OX40 agonist ivuxolimab. Here the chain combines TRBV5-1 and TRBJ2-7, with 14 central nucleotides matching TRBD2. This clonotype was obtained from an adult with an advanced solid tumor such as melanoma, head and neck, liver or kidney cancer. The nucleotides are TGCGCCAGCAGCTCCAGGACTAGCGGGAGGTCCTACGAGCAGTACTTC. Its protein is CASSSRTSGRSYEQYF. With the rest looked up from the reference TRBV5-1 and TRBJ2-7 genes rather than sequenced, the full variable domain is KAGVTQTPRYLIKTRGQQVTLSCSPISGHRSVSWYQQTPGQGLQFLFEYFSETQRNKGNFPGRFSGRQFSNSRSEMNVSTLELGDSALYLCASSSRTSGRSYEQYFGPGTRLTVT.